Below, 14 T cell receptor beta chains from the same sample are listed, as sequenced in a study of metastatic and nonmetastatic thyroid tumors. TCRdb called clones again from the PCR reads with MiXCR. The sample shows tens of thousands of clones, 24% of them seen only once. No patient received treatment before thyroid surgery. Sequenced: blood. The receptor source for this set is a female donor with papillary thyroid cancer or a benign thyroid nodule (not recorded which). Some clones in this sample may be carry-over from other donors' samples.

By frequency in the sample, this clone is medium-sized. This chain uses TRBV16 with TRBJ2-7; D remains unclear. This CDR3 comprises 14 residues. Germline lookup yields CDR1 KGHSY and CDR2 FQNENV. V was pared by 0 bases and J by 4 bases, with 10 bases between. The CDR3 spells CASSQSGQVYEQYF. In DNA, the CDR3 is TGTGCCAGCAGCCAATCTGGGCAGGTATACGAGCAGTACTTC.

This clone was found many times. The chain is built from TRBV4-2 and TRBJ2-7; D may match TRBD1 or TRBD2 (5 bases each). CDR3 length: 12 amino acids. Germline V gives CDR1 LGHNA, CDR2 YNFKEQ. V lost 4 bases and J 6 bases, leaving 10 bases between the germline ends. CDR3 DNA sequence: TGTGCCAGCAGCCCCGAGGGGTTCGAGCAGTACTTC. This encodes CASSPEGFEQYF.

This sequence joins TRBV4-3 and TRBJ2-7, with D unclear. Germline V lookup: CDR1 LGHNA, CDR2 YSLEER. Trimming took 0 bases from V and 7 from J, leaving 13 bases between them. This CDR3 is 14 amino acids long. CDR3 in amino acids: CASSQDRSSWEQYF. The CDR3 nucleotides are TGCGCCAGCAGCCAAGATAGGTCTTCTTGGGAGCAGTACTTC.

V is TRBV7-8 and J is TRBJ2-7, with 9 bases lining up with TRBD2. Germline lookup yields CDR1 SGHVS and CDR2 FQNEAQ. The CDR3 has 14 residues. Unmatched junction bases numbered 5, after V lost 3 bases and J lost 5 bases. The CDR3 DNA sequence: TGTGCCAGCAGCTTTGGACTAGCGAAGAACGAGCAGTACTTC. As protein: CASSFGLAKNEQYF.

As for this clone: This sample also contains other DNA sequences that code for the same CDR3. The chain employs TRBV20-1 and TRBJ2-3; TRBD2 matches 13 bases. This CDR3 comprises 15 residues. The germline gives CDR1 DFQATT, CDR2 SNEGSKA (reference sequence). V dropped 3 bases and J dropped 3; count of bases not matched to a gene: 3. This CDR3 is CSASGLAGATDTQYF. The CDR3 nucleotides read TGCAGTGCTAGTGGACTAGCGGGAGCAACAGATACGCAGTATTTT.

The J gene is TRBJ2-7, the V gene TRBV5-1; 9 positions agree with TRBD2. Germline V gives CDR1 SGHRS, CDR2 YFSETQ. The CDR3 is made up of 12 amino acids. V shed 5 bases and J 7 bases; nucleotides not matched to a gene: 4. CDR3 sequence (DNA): TGCGCCAGCAGGATAGCGGGAGAAGAGCAGTACTTC. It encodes CASRIAGEEQYF.

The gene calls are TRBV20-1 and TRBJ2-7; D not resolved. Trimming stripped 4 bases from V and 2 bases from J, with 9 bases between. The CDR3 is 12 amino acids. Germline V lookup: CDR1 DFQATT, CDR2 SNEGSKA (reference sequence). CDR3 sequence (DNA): TGCAGTGCTATAGTACCCACCTACGAGCAGTACTTC. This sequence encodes CSAIVPTYEQYF.

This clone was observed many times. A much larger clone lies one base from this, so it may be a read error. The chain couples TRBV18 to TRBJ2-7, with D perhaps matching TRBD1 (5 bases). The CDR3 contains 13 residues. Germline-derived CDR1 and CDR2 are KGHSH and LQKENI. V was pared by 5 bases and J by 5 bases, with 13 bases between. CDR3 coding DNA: TGTGCCAGCTCAAGGGGCGTTGGCCACGAGCAGTACTTC. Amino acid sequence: CASSRGVGHEQYF. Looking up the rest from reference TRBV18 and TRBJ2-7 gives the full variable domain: NAGVMQNPRHLVRRRGQEARLRCSPMKGHSHVYWYRQLPEEGLKFMVYLQKENIIDESGMPKERFSAEFPKEGPSILRIQQVVRGDSAAYFCASSRGVGHEQYFGPGTRLTVT.

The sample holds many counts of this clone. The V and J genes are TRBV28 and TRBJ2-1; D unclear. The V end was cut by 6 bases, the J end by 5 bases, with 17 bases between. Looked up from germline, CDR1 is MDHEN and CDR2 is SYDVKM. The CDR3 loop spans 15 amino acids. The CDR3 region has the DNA TGTGCCAGCAGCCCGAACTCCTATATAGACAATGAGCAGTTCTTC. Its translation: CASSPNSYIDNEQFF.

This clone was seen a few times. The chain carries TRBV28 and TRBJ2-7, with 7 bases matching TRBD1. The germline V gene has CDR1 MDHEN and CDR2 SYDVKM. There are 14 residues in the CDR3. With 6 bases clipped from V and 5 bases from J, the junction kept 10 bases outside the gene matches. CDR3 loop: CASSFWDSGDEQYF. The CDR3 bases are TGTGCCAGCAGCTTCTGGGACAGTGGGGACGAGCAGTACTTC.

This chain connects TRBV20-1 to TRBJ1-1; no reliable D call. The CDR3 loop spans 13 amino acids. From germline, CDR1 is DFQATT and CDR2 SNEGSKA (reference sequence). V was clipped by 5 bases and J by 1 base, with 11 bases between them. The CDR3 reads CSALVDRNTEAFF. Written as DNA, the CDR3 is TGCAGTGCTCTTGTAGACCGGAACACTGAAGCTTTCTTT.

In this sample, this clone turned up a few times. The CDR3 spells CASRAITGETSYEQYF. The CDR3 nucleotides are TGCGCCAGCCGAGCCATAACAGGGGAAACCTCCTACGAGCAGTACTTC. This rearrangement joins TRBV10-1 to TRBJ2-7; the match to TRBD1 covers 7 bases. Germline V lookup: CDR1 WNHNN, CDR2 SYGVQD (reference sequence). The CDR3 is 16 amino acids. The V gene end was trimmed by 8 bases and the J gene end by 0 bases; junction bases not matched to a gene: 13.

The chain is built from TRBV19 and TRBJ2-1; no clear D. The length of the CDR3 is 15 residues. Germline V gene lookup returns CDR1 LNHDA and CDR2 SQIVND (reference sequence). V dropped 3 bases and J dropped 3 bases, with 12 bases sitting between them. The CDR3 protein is CASSISGGCYNEQFF. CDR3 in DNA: TGTGCCAGTAGTATCAGTGGTGGGTGCTACAATGAGCAGTTCTTC.

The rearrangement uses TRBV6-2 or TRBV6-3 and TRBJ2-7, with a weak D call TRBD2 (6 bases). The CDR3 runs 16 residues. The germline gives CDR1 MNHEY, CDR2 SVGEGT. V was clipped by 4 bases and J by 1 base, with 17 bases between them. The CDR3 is CASSSPDSGISYEQYF. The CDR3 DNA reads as TGTGCCAGCAGTTCTCCGGATAGCGGAATTTCCTACGAGCAGTACTTC.